This T cell receptor (beta chain) was recorded in a study of cytomegalovirus exposure and HLA in healthy donors. Whole-study context: Clustering assigned about 79% of the approximately 400 genotyped donors to the Caucasian-associated ancestry cluster.

The donors (healthy individuals) were bone marrow donors. General study points: Indistinguishability led to the exclusion of some V segments, TRBV6-2 and TRBV6-3 included. The classifier was said to identify cytomegalovirus status with high specificity and sensitivity.

This PCR relied on a set of 60 Vbeta primers and 13 Jbeta primers. Sequencing used immunoSEQ multiplex PCR; TCRdb keeps in-frame clones, though not all of them. The data contain over 95,000 clones, 70% to 80% of them singletons. Details on this clone: Its antigen is not known.

The CDR3 contains 14 residues. The germline CDR1 and CDR2 sequences are SGDLS and YYNGEE. Trimming removed 0 bases at V and 7 bases at J, with 13 bases between. The chain recombines TRBV9 with TRBJ2-5; D remains unclear. This sequence was found in a woman between 40 and 50 years old in good health and CMV-seropositive. What was sequenced was PBMCs. The CDR3 DNA reads as TGTGCCAGCAGCGTAGGAAGTGGAGTCGGGACCCAGTACTTC. It is translated as CASSVGSGVGTQYF.